Detailed here is one T cell receptor beta chain. Its antigen is as yet unknown. The V end was cut by 5 bases, the J end by 2 bases, with 4 bases between. The CDR3 sequence is 11 residues long. Amplification of TCR alpha and beta CDR3 regions from RNA used iRepertoire nested multiplex PCR. One-step reverse transcription and amplification started from approximately 100-400 ng of tissue mRNA or PBMC total RNA. TCRdb analysed the multiplex PCR reads with MiXCR anew, one entry per CDR3 protein. Among 400,000 or so distinct CDR3 sequences listed, roughly two fifths were seen once. The data were obtained in a study of glioma-infiltrating T cells. Study-wide results and limits: Tissue-blood divergence was below expectation in non-neoplastic patients, above in gliomas. Shared blood CDR3 signature motifs marked patients with low tissue-blood divergence.

The TCR was taken from a human donor with low-grade glioma or glioblastoma, undergoing nonglioma brain surgery, or in good health (not recorded which). Sequencing was performed on glioma tissue, nonneoplastic brain tissue, or PBMCs (not recorded which). The chain recombines TRBV12-3 or TRBV12-4 with TRBJ2-7, with unresolved D. CDR3 bases: TGTGCCAGCAGTCGAGCCTACGAGCAGTACTTC. Translation: CASSRAYEQYF.